This T cell receptor (beta chain) stems from a study of long-term antiretroviral therapy in people with HIV. Overall study findings and caveats: Regardless of time point, clones expanded before ART dominated the repertoire.

Sequencing used immunoSEQ v3.0 at survey level. TCRdb's copy holds only in-frame clones and misses some; the assay was immunoSEQ multiplex PCR. Of around 20,000 clones in the sample, over 70% are singletons; the top ten hold roughly 15%. Regarding this clone: Its target is unknown.

V lost 1 base, J lost 0 bases, and 8 bases stayed unmatched. Germline loops: CDR1 SGHDN, CDR2 FVKESK. This CDR3 has 17 amino acids. Sequences were derived from unsorted PBMCs, sampled 2.9 years after starting antiretroviral therapy. The sequence derives from a woman in her 30s with HIV. This chain links TRBV14 with TRBJ2-5; the match to TRBD1 covers 7 bases. Here the CDR3 reads CASSQGKGTANQETQYF. DNA of the CDR3: TGTGCCAGCAGCCAAGGTAAGGGGACAGCCAACCAAGAGACCCAGTACTTC.